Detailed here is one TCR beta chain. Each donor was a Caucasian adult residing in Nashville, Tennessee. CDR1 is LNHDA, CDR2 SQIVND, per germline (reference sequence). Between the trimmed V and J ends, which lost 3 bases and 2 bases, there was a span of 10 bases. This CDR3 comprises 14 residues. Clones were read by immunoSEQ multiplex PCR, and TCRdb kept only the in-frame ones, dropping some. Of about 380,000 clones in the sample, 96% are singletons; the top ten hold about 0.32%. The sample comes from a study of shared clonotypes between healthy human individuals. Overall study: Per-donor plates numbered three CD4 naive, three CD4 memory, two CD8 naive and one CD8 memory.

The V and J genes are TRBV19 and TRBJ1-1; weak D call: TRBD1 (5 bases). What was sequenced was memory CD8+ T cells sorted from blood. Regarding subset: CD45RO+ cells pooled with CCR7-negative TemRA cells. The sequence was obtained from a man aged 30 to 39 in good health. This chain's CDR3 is CASSIGDGNTEAFF. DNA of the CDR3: TGTGCCAGTAGTATTGGGGACGGTAACACTGAAGCTTTCTTT.